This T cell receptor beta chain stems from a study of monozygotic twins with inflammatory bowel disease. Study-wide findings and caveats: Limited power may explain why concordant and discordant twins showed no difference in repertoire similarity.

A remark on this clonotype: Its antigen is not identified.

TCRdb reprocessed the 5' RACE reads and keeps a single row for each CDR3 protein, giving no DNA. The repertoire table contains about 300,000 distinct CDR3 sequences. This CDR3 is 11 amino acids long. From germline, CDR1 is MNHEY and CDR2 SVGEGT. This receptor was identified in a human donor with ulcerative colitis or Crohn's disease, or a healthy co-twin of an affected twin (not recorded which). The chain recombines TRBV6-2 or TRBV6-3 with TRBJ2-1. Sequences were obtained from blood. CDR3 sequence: CASSVQREQFF.